This section outlines one T cell receptor (beta chain) sequence together with its context. This clone's antigen is unknown. No much larger clone exists at a distance of one base, and base qualities are not known. The cohort consisted of more than 650 healthy bone marrow donors. At the time of sampling, every cohort member was nominally healthy, though immune exposures that went unrecorded were likely present. The donor was CMV seropositive and belonged to the group of more than 250 seropositive cohort members. Every donor gave a peripheral blood sample, and the peripheral blood mononuclear cells from that sample were used for TCR beta sequencing. Genomic DNA extraction from the blood cell samples was performed with the Qiagen DNeasy Blood Extraction Kit. The method was the immunoSEQ multiplex PCR assay. For the multiplex PCR, a mixture combining 60 forward primers for TCR Vbeta segments and 13 reverse primers for TCR Jbeta segments was used. A multiplex PCR assay on genomic DNA amplified the CDR3 region of rearranged TCR beta genes. On the Illumina HiSeq System, the amplified TCR beta libraries were sequenced as 87-base-pair reads. As for the original processing: A later analysis tallied 70 million to 100 million unique TCR beta chains across the 666 repertoires, and about 10 million of those chains were shared by two or more donors. A nearest-neighbor algorithm error-corrected the raw reads and collapsed the reads into unique sequences, merging closely related sequences to remove PCR and sequencing errors. Alignment of CDR3 sequences to IMGT reference sequences was used to assign V, D and J gene segments. For a sequence to be retained, a match of at least six nucleotides to both a V gene segment and a J gene segment was required. Rearrangements were called productive when the CDR3 lacked stop codons and stayed in frame with V and J; all others were non-productive. Following IMGT convention, CDR3 was defined as the stretch from the second conserved V-encoded cysteine up to the conserved J-encoded phenylalanine. In an earlier analysis of roughly 610 of the donors, sequences lacking an unambiguous match to a single V gene segment were excluded. An earlier analysis of a few hundred of the donors called V segments functional above 56.7% productive rearrangements and segregating when the between-donor standard deviation exceeded 5%. To diagnose cytomegalovirus status from the catalog of TCR beta chain sequences, a statistical classification framework was built. A later analysis assigned V and J genes by comparing TCR nucleotide sequences with IMGT/GENE-DB human TR gene sequences. Using the TCRdist pipeline, a later analysis assigned CDR3 sequences along with most-parsimonious VDJ recombination scenarios. In a later analysis, each TCR beta chain was defined by its CDR3 amino acid sequence together with its V-gene family, and reads lacking a unique V-gene family were excluded. As a way to deal with suspected cross-contamination and a sequencing artifact, a later analysis dropped 500 to 700 nucleotide sequences that were highly shared and had low generation probability. In a later analysis, a clonal expansion index was calculated for each public chain from normalized within-repertoire ranks of inferred template counts. In a later analysis, generation probabilities were computed with a VDJ recombination model fitted to out-of-frame rearrangements, and the resulting probabilities were checked against IGoR. In a later analysis, hypergeometric tests were used to score TCR-TCR, TCR-HLA and TCR-CMV co-occurrence, with a repertoire-size bias correction applied to TCR pairs. False discovery rates were estimated in a later analysis by permuting HLA or CMV assignments 20 times. In a later analysis, co-occurring TCRs were grouped using DBSCAN, with TCRdist sequence similarity added in when clustering inside HLA-allele-positive subsets. Repertoires with fewer than 30,000 or more than 120,000 public chains, plus five repertoires with anomalous nucleotide sharing, were excluded from co-occurrence clustering. TCRdb mirrors the immuneACCESS table, restricted to in-frame sequences. Some clones are absent from its copies; in checked studies, under half trace to an unresolved V gene, and the reason for the others is unknown. The V and J calls and clone size were taken over from that table, and D and trimming were inferred from the DNA. The sample table lists 150,000 to 200,000 clones, around 75% of them with a count of one. The ten most abundant clones make up 4.7% of the sample.

The entry originates in a study of cytomegalovirus exposure and HLA in healthy donors (dated by TCRdb to 2017 to 2019). For context, the study as a whole: According to an earlier analysis of several hundred of the donors, 150 million to 200 million T cells yielded roughly 110 million unique TCR beta sequences and 276 Gb of sequence data. An early release covering more than 500 HLA-typed donors comprised approximately 300 gigabases of sequencing data and tens of millions of unique TCR sequences. The number of typed donors differed by locus: roughly 629-630 for A, B, C, DRB1 and DQB1; approximately 520 for DQA1; 606 for DPA1; and roughly 470 for DPB1. Several DR-DQ haplotypes were handled as single units for association and clustering, since linkage in the cohort was strong. Donor age, sex, ethnicity and CMV serostatus were compiled together with the repertoire data. To predict cytomegalovirus infection status, the study combined high-throughput TCR immunosequencing, statistical association of individual TCRs with disease status, and machine learning. All discovery cohort repertoires had been generated using a single sequencing platform. In a later genetic analysis, genome-wide SNP genotypes for about 65% of the roughly 670 donors were used, and that subset was treated as a discovery cohort. The study used immunosequencing to profile the T cell repertoires of more than 650 subjects and linked those repertoires to cytomegalovirus serostatus. HLA typing covered class I and class II loci at four-digit resolution. Among 350 to 400 genotyped donors of the cohort, an average of around 240,000 unique TCR beta nucleotide sequences were sequenced per donor, roughly a sixth of them non-productive. The later analysis used no new phenotypic data to find candidate immune exposures, relying instead on TCR beta sequences and their occurrence across donors. The study aimed to test whether cataloging public T cell receptors could reveal signatures of past pathogen exposure. Along with the roughly 700-subject first cohort, a separate validation cohort of over a hundred different subjects was used. In a later analysis, previously published TCR beta repertoires from some 640 donors were re-analyzed and high-resolution HLA genotyping was added so that TCR occurrence patterns could be studied. Among the roughly 400 genotyped donors, 75% to 90% belonged to the genetic ancestry cluster associated with self-reported Caucasian donors. In an earlier analysis of more than 550 of the donors, high-throughput TCR beta sequencing was used to judge whether each TCR beta V gene segment behaved as functional or pseudogenic. Broader findings and caveats from the paper: In a later analysis, several top co-occurrence clusters were reported to appear linked to parvovirus B19, influenza, CMV and Epstein-Barr virus. The study listed 164 TCR beta chains as associated with cytomegalovirus. Strong co-occurrence of HLA alleles, especially DR and DQ, made assigning TCR associations to individual alleles difficult. Because the 87-base-pair reads could not distinguish some IMGT-functional V segments, including TRBV6-2 and TRBV6-3, those segments were excluded. A later genetic analysis associated a missense DCLRE1C variant with V-gene and J-gene trimming of TCR beta chains, and an independent cohort replicated the association. A later analysis found that HLA-associated TCR beta chains were more clonally expanded and had lower generation probabilities than equally common non-associated chains. The cohort was sequenced for TCR beta chains only, and without alpha or paired-chain data the features that could be detected were limited. In a later analysis, the rate of TCR association differed among HLA loci, with DRB1 alleles having the most associated TCRs and HLA-C alleles having the fewest. Linkage disequilibrium might explain the correlated functional status among segregating V segments, but an unknown experimental factor could not be ruled out. Because HLA typing was missing for some donors at each locus, association tests included only the typed subset. A further reported finding was that TCR beta sequences accurately predicted the HLA-A and HLA-B alleles for most subjects in the first cohort. The earlier analysis of almost 600 of the donors excluded roughly 17 rarely observed V segments, including chromosome 9 orphons, because counts were too low. A group of highly shared sequence variants was considered likely to be a technical artifact of the sequencing pipeline. Roughly uniform sequencing depth across donors was assumed in presence/absence analyses, although this assumption may not hold. According to the authors, the approach could potentially be generalized to other disease states and immunological phenotypes. Immune exposure information for the cohort was limited to CMV serostatus. In vitro tests confirmed that a few of the cytomegalovirus-associated TCR beta chains recognize cytomegalovirus antigens. A later analysis associated roughly 17,000 TCR beta sequences with specific HLA alleles at a false discovery rate of 0.05. In a later analysis, most CMV-associated TCR beta chains were found to appear HLA-restricted, with HLA associations seemingly driven largely by CMV exposure. According to a later genetic analysis, donors in an Asian-associated ancestry cluster had fewer N-insertions in productive TCRs than the approximately 710-donor mean. While some public TCRs were present in many individuals, most TCR sequences turned up only very rarely across donors. In both the original and validation cohorts, the classifier was reported to diagnose cytomegalovirus status with high specificity and sensitivity. In an earlier analysis of fewer than 750 of the donors, most TCR beta V segments were observed in productive rearrangements about 87% or about 30% of the time, broadly matching IMGT annotations.

V and J lose 2 bases and 0 bases, and a span of 7 bases separates them. CDR1 and CDR2 are drawn from the germline V gene: SQVTM, ANQGSEA. Including the terminal cysteine and phenylalanine, the CDR3 comprises 13 residues. Only the CDR3 portion is preserved as DNA: 39 bases, with reading frame beginning at the first base. Material: PBMCs. The origin of this receptor is a man aged 18 to 29 in good health and CMV-seropositive. The V gene is TRBV29-1 and the J gene is TRBJ1-2; no D gene can be assigned with confidence. The bases are TGCAGCGTTGAAACGGTGGCTAACTATGGCTACACCTTC. It specifies CSVETVANYGYTF. Where the CDR3 stops, the reference TRBV29-1 and TRBJ1-2 genes take over; the full variable domain is SAVISQKPSRDICQRGTSLTIQCQVDSQVTMMFWYRQQPGQSLTLIATANQGSEATYESGFVIDKFPISRPNLTFSTLTVSNMSPEDSSIYLCSVETVANYGYTFGSGTRLTVV.